What follows describes a single T cell receptor (beta chain). The data originate from a study of control samples from healthy donors and cancer patients. Sequencing used immunoSEQ multiplex PCR; TCRdb keeps in-frame clones, though not all of them. This table holds some 130,000 clones, roughly 95% found once. Germline V gene lookup returns CDR1 MGHRA and CDR2 YSYEKL. V gave up 6 bases and J gave up 0 bases; unmatched junction bases: 6. This CDR3 region has 16 residues. The source of this sequence is a man in his thirties or forties in good health. Sequenced sample: blood. V gene TRBV4-1 combines with J gene TRBJ2-7, with 12 bases identical to TRBD2. CDR3 nucleotides: TGCGCCAGCAGTTTTGGACTAGCGGGGAGCTCCTACGAGCAGTACTTC. It specifies CASSFGLAGSSYEQYF.